These 20 T cell receptor beta chains originate from one sample sequenced in a study of T cell changes during pregnancy in multiple sclerosis. Only in-frame clones appear in the TCRdb table, and some are missing; sequencing was by immunoSEQ multiplex PCR. The table records 90,000 to 100,000 clones, about 91% of them present only once. Sequences were derived from peripheral blood, sampled after pregnancy. The receptors shown here come from a female donor in good health, enrolled as a control in a pregnancy study.

The chain has TRBV18 and TRBJ1-3, with a weak D call TRBD1 (5 bases). Germline loops: CDR1 KGHSH, CDR2 LQKENI. V was clipped by 6 bases and J by 0 bases, with 15 bases between them. The CDR3 is 16 residues long. The DNA of the CDR3 is TGTGCCAGCTCGGAGGGGACGTTACTCTCTGGAAACACCATATATTTT. The encoded protein is CASSEGTLLSGNTIYF.

V is TRBV29-1 and J is TRBJ2-5; 10 positions match TRBD1. The CDR3 sequence is 15 residues long. Germline values: CDR1 SQVTM, CDR2 ANQGSEA. V lost 2 bases and J lost 5; bases outside the gene matches: 8. This CDR3 reads CSVETGTGARETQYF. As DNA, the CDR3 is TGCAGCGTTGAAACCGGGACAGGGGCTCGTGAGACCCAGTACTTC.

Only one count was recorded for this clone. The chain joins TRBV6-4 to TRBJ2-1; possibly TRBD2 for D (6 bases). Looked up from germline, CDR1 is MRHNA and CDR2 is SNTAGT. Trimming removed 3 bases at V and 0 bases at J, with 18 bases between. CDR3 size: 18 residues. The CDR3 sequence is CASSEDGVRGYSYNEQFF. In nucleotides, the CDR3 is TGTGCCAGCAGTGAAGATGGTGTGCGGGGCTACTCCTACAATGAGCAGTTCTTC.

This clone has a single count. CDR3 protein: CASSFAANTGELFF. The CDR3 DNA reads as TGTGCCAGCAGCTTTGCGGCGAACACCGGGGAGCTGTTTTTT. V gene TRBV7-6 combines with J gene TRBJ2-2; D is uncertain. The CDR3 runs to 14 residues. Germline V gene sequence: CDR1 SGHVS, CDR2 FNYEAQ. Trimming cost V 3 bases and J 0 bases, with 5 bases left between them.

This chain joins TRBV7-3 and TRBJ1-1; 7 positions agree with TRBD1. The CDR3 sequence is 14 residues long. Per germline, CDR1 SGHTA and CDR2 FQGTGA. Losses at the gene ends were 2 bases for V and 5 bases for J; bases not matched to a gene: 5. The CDR3 bases are TGTGCCAGCAGCTTAGACAGGGTAGGGACTGAAGCTTTCTTT. The encoded protein is CASSLDRVGTEAFF.

This chain uses TRBV30 with TRBJ1-2; no clear D gene. V lost 2 bases and J 0 bases, leaving 7 bases between the germline ends. There are 13 residues in the CDR3. The germline gives CDR1 GTSNPN, CDR2 SVGIG (reference sequence). CDR3 sequence: CAWSLTANYGYTF. As DNA, the CDR3 is TGTGCCTGGAGTCTAACGGCTAACTATGGCTACACCTTC.

The chain links TRBV27 to TRBJ1-5; D unclear. In germline, CDR1 is MNHEY, CDR2 SMNVEV (reference sequence). Trimming took off 4 bases at V and 0 bases at J, with 4 bases between the two ends. The CDR3 has 13 amino acids. The DNA for the CDR3 is TGTGCCAGCAGTTATCATAGCAATCAGCCCCAGCATTTT. As protein: CASSYHSNQPQHF.

There are a few counts of this clone. The V call is TRBV7-9, the J call TRBJ1-1; D unresolved. V dropped 1 base and J dropped 2 bases, with 8 bases sitting between them. The CDR3 runs to 14 residues. Germline values: CDR1 SEHNR, CDR2 FQNEAQ (reference sequence). CDR3 DNA: TGTGCCAGCAGCTTAGTAGAATACAACACTGAAGCTTTCTTT. Its translation: CASSLVEYNTEAFF.

The chain recombines TRBV6-1 with TRBJ2-3; D gene ambiguous. Germline assignment: CDR1 MNHNS and CDR2 SASEGT. With 7 bases removed from V and 5 bases from J, the gap between germline ends came to 16 bases. This CDR3 spans 14 amino acids. CDR3 coding DNA: TGTGCCAGCAAAGACAAAGTTGCCGGAGATACGCAGTATTTT. Translation gives CASKDKVAGDTQYF.

J is TRBJ2-7 and V is TRBV15, with 11 bases lining up with TRBD2. There are 18 residues in the CDR3. V gave up 0 bases and J gave up 3 bases; unmatched junction bases: 10. Per germline, CDR1 LNHNV and CDR2 YYDKDF (reference sequence). CDR3 coding DNA: TGTGCCACCAGCAGAGAATTGTCCGGGACTAGCGGAGGCTACGAGCAGTACTTC. Translating gives CATSRELSGTSGGYEQYF.

This clone came up once. V gene TRBV18 combines with J gene TRBJ2-3; D is unresolved. The CDR3 consists of 13 residues. Germline values: CDR1 KGHSH, CDR2 LQKENI. Trimming cost V 1 base and J 6 bases, with 8 bases left between them. CDR3 in amino acids: CASSPRESDTQYF. CDR3 sequence (DNA): TGTGCCAGCTCACCACGAGAATCGGATACGCAGTATTTT.

V gene TRBV9 combines with J gene TRBJ2-7, with 11 bases that match TRBD2. Per the germline V gene, CDR1 is SGDLS and CDR2 is YYNGEE. This CDR3 has 15 residues. V lost 4 bases and J lost 5; bases outside the gene matches: 8. CDR3 amino acids: CASSTSLAGANEQYF. The CDR3 bases are TGTGCCAGCAGCACCTCACTAGCGGGGGCAAACGAGCAGTACTTC.

The chain employs TRBV6-4 and TRBJ2-5; tentative D call: TRBD2 (6 bases). Germline values: CDR1 MRHNA, CDR2 SNTAGT. Trimming pared 4 bases from V and 3 bases from J, leaving 18 bases between. CDR3 length equals 16 residues. CDR3 in amino acids: CASSGLGTGDEETQYF. CDR3 in DNA: TGTGCCAGCAGTGGCCTCGGGACGGGAGACGAAGAGACCCAGTACTTC.

The chain is built from TRBV6-6 and TRBJ2-7; 10 positions match TRBD2. The junction had 7 bases not matched to a gene; V was cut back by 4 bases and J by 4 bases. CDR3 length equals 15 residues. In germline, CDR1 is MNHNY, CDR2 SVGAGI (reference sequence). As DNA, the CDR3 is TGTGCCAGCAGTTCCCAGGGTAGCGGGGGGTACGAGCAGTACTTC. This sequence encodes CASSSQGSGGYEQYF.

The chain uses TRBV6-1 and TRBJ1-1, with TRBD1 identical over 7 bases. CDR3 length: 15 residues. In germline, CDR1 is MNHNS, CDR2 SASEGT. Trimming took 7 bases from V and 2 from J; bases not matched to a gene: 10. The CDR3 loop reads CASTSEGQINTEAFF. The CDR3 nucleotides read TGTGCCAGCACGAGTGAGGGACAGATTAACACTGAAGCTTTCTTT.

The sample holds a few counts of this clone. The gene calls are TRBV7-3 and TRBJ2-7; D might be TRBD1 (5 bases). CDR1 SGHTA and CDR2 FQGTGA come from the germline V gene. The germline V and J ends were trimmed by 1 base and 6 bases, with 13 bases remaining between them. This CDR3 contains 14 residues. The CDR3 DNA sequence: TGTGCCAGCAGCTTAAGTGTGACAGTGGGCGAGCAGTACTTC. Amino acid sequence: CASSLSVTVGEQYF.

Notes on this clone: One junction end does not reproduce the germline sequence, and a read error may be involved. The genes are TRBV18 and TRBJ1-3; D call uncertain. The CDR3 spans 13 residues. CDR1 is KGHSH, CDR2 LQKENI, per germline. The CDR3 region is CASSPLERVFSDF. CDR3 bases: TGTGCCAGCTCACCACTTGAAAGAGTTTTTTCGGATTTT.

The chain carries TRBV7-9 and TRBJ1-5; TRBD1 matches 8 bases. The V and J ends lost 1 base and 6 bases, in that order; junction bases with no gene match: 5. This CDR3 has 15 residues. Per germline, CDR1 SEHNR and CDR2 FQNEAQ (reference sequence). The CDR3 protein is CASSLGWDRPQPQHF. In DNA, the CDR3 is TGTGCCAGCAGCTTAGGGTGGGACAGGCCTCAGCCCCAGCATTTT.

This chain connects TRBV11-2 to TRBJ2-6; D might be TRBD1 (5 bases). V lost 0 bases, J lost 0 bases, and 15 bases lay in between. The CDR3 has 19 residues. Per germline, CDR1 SGHAT and CDR2 FQNNGV. CDR3 sequence reads: CASSLDRQPVFSGANVLTF. CDR3 bases: TGTGCCAGCAGCTTAGACCGACAGCCCGTTTTCTCTGGGGCCAACGTCCTGACTTTC.

V is TRBV6-1 and J is TRBJ2-5; no definite D call. The V gene's germline CDR1 is MNHNS and CDR2 SASEGT. Trimming removed 3 bases at V and 5 bases at J, with 10 bases between. This CDR3 comprises 13 residues. In DNA form, the CDR3 reads TGTGCCAGCAGTGACGTATCGTTGGAGACCCAGTACTTC. It codes for CASSDVSLETQYF.